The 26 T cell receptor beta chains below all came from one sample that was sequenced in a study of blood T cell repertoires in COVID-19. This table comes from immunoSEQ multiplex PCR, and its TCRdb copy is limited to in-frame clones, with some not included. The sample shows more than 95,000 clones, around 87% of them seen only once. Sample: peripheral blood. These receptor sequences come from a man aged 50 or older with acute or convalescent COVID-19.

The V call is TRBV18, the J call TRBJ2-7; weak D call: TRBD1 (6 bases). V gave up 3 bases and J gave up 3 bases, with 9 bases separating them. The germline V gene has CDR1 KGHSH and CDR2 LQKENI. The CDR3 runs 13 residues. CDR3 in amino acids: CASSPSDSYEQYF. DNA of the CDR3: TGTGCCAGCTCACCCTCGGACAGCTACGAGCAGTACTTC.

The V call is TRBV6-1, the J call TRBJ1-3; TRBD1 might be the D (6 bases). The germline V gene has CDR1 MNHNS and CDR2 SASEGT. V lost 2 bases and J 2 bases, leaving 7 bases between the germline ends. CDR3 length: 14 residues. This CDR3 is CASSEWGPGNTIYF. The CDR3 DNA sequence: TGTGCCAGCAGTGAATGGGGGCCTGGAAACACCATATATTTT.

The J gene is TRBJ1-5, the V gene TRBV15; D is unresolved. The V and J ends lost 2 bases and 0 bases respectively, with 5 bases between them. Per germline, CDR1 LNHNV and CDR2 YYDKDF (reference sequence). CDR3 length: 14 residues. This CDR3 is CATSRTGSNQPQHF. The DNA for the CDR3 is TGTGCCACCAGCAGAACTGGTAGCAATCAGCCCCAGCATTTT.

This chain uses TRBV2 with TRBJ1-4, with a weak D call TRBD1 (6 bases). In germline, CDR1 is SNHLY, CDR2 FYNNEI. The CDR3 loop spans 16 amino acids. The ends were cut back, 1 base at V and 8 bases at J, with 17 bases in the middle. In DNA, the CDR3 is TGTGCCAGCAGTGAAGGGGGGGGCAGGGGAAACGAAAAACTGTTTTTT. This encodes CASSEGGGRGNEKLFF.

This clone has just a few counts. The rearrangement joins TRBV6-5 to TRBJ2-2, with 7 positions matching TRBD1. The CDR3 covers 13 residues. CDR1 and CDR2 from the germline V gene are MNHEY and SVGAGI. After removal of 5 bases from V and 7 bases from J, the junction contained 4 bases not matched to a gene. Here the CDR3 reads CASSTQGIGELFF. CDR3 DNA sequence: TGTGCCAGCAGTACACAGGGGATCGGGGAGCTGTTTTTT.

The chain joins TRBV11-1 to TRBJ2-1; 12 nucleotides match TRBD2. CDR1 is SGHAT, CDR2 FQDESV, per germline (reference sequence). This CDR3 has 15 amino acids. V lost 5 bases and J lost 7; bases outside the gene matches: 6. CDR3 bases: TGTGCCAGCAGCCGTGAGGGGACTAGCGGGAATGAGCAGTTCTTC. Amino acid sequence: CASSREGTSGNEQFF.

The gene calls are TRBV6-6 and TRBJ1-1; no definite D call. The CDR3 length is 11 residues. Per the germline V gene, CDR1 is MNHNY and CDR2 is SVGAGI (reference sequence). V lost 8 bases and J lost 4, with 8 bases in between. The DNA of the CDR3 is TGTGCCAGCTTTGCGGGCACTGAAGCTTTCTTT. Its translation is CASFAGTEAFF.

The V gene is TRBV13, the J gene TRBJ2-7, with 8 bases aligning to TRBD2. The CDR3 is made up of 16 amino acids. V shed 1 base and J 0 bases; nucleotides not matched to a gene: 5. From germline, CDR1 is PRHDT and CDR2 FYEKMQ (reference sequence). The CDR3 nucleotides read TGTGCCAGCAGCTTAGTGTCGCTAGCGGGCTCCTACGAGCAGTACTTC. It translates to CASSLVSLAGSYEQYF.

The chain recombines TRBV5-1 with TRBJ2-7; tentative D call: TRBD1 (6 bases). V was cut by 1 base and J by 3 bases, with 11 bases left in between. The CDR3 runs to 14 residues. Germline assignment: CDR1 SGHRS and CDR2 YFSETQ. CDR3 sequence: CASSLFGGRYEQYF. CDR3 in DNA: TGCGCCAGCAGCTTGTTTGGGGGCCGCTACGAGCAGTACTTC.

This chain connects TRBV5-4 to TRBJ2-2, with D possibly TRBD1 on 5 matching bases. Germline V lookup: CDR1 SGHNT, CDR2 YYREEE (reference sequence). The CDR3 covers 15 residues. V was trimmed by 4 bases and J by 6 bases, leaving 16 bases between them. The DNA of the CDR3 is TGTGCCAGCAGCCCCCTGCAGGGAATGCCCGGGGAGCTGTTTTTT. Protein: CASSPLQGMPGELFF.

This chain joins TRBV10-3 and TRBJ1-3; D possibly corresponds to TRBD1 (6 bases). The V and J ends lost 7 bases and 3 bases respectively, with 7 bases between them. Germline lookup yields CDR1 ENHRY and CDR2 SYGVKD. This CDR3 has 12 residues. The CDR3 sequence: CAIKDSGNTIYF. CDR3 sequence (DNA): TGTGCCATCAAGGACAGTGGAAACACCATATATTTT.

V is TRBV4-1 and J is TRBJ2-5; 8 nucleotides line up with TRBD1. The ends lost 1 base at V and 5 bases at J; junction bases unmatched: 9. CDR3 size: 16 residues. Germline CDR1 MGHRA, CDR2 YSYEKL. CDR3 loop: CASSQVGRGRGETQYF. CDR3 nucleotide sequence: TGCGCCAGCAGCCAAGTGGGCAGGGGGCGCGGGGAGACCCAGTACTTC.

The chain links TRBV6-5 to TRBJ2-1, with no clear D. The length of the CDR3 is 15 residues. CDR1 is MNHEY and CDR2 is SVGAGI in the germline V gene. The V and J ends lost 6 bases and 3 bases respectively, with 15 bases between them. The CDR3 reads CASSALMSSYNEQFF. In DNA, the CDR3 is TGTGCCAGCAGCGCCTTGATGTCCAGCTACAATGAGCAGTTCTTC.

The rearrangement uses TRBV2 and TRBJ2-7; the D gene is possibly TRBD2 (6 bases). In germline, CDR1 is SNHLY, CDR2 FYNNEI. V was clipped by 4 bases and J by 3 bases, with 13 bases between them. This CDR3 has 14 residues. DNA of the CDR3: TGTGCCAGCAGTGGAGGGACTGACTTCTACGAGCAGTACTTC. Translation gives CASSGGTDFYEQYF.

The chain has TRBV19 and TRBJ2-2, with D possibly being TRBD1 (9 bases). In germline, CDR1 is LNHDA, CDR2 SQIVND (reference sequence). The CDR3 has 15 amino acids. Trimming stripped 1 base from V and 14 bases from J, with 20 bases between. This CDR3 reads CASSIVGGGQGPLFF. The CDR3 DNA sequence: TGTGCCAGTAGTATAGTCGGGGGGGGACAGGGACCCCTGTTTTTT. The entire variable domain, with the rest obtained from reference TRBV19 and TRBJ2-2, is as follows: DGGITQSPKYLFRKEGQNVTLSCEQNLNHDAMYWYRQDPGQGLRLIYYSQIVNDFQKGDIAEGYSVSREKKESFPLTVTSAQKNPTAFYLCASSIVGGGQGPLFFGEGSRLTVL.

The CDR3 sequence is CSARRTDFDEQYF. DNA for the CDR3: TGCAGCGCCCGCCGGACGGACTTTGACGAGCAGTACTTC. The rearrangement uses TRBV29-1 and TRBJ2-7; tentative D call: TRBD2 (5 bases). Germline CDR1 and CDR2: SQVTM and ANQGSEA. Between the trimmed V and J ends, which lost 7 bases and 5 bases, there was a span of 18 bases. The CDR3 is 13 amino acids.

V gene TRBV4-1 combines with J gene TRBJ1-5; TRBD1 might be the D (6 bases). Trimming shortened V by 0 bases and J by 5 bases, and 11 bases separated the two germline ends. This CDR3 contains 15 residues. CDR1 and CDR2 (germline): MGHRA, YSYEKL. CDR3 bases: TGCGCCAGCAGCCAAGAAGCGGGGGCCCATCAGCCCCAGCATTTT. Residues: CASSQEAGAHQPQHF.

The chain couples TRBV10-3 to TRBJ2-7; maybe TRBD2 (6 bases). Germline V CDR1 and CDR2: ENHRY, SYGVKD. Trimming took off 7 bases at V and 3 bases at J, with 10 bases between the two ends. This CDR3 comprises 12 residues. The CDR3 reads CAIKGAGYEQYF. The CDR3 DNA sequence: TGTGCCATCAAGGGAGCGGGCTACGAGCAGTACTTC.

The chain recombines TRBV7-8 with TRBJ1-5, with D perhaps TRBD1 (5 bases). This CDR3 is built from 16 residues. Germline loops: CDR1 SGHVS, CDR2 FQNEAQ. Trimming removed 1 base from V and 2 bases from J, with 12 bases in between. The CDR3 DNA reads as TGTGCCAGCAGCTTAGGCAGGGCCCGGGGCAATCAGCCCCAGCATTTT. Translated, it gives CASSLGRARGNQPQHF.

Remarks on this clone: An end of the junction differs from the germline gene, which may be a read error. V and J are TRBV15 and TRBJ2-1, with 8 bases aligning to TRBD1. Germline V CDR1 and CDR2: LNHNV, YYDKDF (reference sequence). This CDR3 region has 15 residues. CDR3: CATSLGQGSFNEQFF. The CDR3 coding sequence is TGTGCCACCAGTCTCGGACAGGGCTCCTTCAATGAGCAGTTCTTC. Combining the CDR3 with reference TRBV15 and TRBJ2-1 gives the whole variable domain DAMVIQNPRYQVTQFGKPVTLSCSQTLNHNVMYWYQQKSSQAPKLLFHYYDKDFNNEADTPDNFQSRRPNTSFCFLDIRSPGLGDTAMYLCATSLGQGSFNEQFFGPGTRLTVL.

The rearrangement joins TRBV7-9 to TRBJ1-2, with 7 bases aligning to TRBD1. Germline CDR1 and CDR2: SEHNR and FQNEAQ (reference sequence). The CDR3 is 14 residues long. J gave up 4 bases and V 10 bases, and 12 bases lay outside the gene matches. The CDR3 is CATFDRASRYGYTF. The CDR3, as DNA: TGTGCCACCTTTGACAGGGCATCTCGCTATGGCTACACCTTC.

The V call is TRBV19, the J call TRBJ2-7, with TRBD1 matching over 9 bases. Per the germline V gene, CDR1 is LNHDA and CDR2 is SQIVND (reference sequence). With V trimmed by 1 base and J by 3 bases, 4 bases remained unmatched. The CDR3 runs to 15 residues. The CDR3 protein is CASSIGTGVLYEQYF. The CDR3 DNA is TGTGCCAGTAGTATAGGGACAGGGGTTCTCTACGAGCAGTACTTC.

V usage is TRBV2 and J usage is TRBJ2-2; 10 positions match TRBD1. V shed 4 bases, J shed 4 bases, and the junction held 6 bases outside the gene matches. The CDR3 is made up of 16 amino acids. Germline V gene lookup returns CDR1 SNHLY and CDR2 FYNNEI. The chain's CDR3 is CASSGGDRGSTGELFF. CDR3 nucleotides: TGTGCCAGCAGTGGAGGGGACAGGGGTTCCACCGGGGAGCTGTTTTTT. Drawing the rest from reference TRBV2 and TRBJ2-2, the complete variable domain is EPEVTQTPSHQVTQMGQEVILRCVPISNHLYFYWYRQILGQKVEFLVSFYNNEISEKSEIFDDQFSVERPDGSNFTLKIRSTKLEDSAMYFCASSGGDRGSTGELFFGEGSRLTVL.

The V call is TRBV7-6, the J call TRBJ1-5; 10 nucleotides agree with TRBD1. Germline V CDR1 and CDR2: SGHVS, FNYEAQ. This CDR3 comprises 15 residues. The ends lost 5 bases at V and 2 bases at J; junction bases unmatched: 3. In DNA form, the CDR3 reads TGTGCCAGCAGCCGGACAGGGGGTCGCAATCAGCCCCAGCATTTT. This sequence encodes CASSRTGGRNQPQHF. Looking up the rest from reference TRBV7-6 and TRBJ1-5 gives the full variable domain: GAGVSQSPRYKVTKRGQDVALRCDPISGHVSLYWYRQALGQGPEFLTYFNYEAQQDKSGLPNDRFSAERPEGSISTLTIQRTEQRDSAMYRCASSRTGGRNQPQHFGDGTRLSIL.

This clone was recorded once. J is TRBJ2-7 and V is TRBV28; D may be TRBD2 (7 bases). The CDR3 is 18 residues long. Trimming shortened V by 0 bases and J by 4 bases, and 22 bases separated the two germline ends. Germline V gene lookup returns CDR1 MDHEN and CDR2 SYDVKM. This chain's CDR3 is CASSLWVRGEGNSYEQYF. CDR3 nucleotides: TGTGCCAGCAGTTTATGGGTAAGGGGGGAGGGCAATAGTTACGAGCAGTACTTC.

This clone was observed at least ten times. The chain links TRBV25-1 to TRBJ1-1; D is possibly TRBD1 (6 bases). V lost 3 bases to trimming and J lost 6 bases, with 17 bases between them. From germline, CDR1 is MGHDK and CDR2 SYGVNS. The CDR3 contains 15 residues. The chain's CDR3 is CASSDQRGGGSEAFF. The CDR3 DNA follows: TGTGCCAGCAGTGACCAGAGGGGGGGAGGATCTGAAGCTTTCTTT.